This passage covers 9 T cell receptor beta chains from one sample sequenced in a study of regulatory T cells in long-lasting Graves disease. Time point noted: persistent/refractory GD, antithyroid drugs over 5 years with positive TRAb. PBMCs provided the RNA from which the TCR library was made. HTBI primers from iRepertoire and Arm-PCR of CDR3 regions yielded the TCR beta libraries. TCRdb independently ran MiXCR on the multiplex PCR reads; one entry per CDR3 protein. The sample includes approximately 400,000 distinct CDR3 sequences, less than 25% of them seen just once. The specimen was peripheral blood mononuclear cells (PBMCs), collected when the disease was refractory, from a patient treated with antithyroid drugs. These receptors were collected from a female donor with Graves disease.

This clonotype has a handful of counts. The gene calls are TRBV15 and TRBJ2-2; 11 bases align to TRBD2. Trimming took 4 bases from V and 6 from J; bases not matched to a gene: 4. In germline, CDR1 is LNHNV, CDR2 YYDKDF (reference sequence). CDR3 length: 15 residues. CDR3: CATSTTSGTSGELFF. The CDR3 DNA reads TGTGCCACCAGCACGACTAGCGGGACGTCCGGGGAGCTGTTTTTT.

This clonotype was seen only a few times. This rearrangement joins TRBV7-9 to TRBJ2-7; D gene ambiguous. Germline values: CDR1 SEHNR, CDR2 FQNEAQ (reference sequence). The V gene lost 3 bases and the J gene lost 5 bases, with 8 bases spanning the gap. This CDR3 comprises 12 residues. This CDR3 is CASSLGFDEQYF. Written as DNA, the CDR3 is TGTGCCAGCAGCTTGGGGTTCGACGAGCAGTACTTC.

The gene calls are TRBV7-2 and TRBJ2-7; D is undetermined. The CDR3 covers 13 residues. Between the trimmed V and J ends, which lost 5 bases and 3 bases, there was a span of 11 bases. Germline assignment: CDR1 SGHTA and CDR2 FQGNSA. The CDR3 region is CASSPRVGYEQYF. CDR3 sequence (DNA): TGTGCCAGCAGCCCCCGCGTAGGCTACGAGCAGTACTTC. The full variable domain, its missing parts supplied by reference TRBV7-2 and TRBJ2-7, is GAGVSQSPSNKVTEKGKDVELRCDPISGHTALYWYRQSLGQGLEFLIYFQGNSAPDKSGLPSDRFSAERTGGSVSTLTIQRTQQEDSAVYLCASSPRVGYEQYFGPGTRLTVT.

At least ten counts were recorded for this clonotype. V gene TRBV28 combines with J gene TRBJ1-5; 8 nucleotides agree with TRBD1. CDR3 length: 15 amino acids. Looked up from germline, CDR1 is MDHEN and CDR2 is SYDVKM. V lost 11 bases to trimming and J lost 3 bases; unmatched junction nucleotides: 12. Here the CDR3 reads CALSGDRGNNQPQHF. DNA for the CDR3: TGTGCCTTATCGGGTGACAGGGGAAACAATCAGCCCCAGCATTTT. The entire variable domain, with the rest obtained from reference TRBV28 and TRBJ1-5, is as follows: DVKVTQSSRYLVKRTGEKVFLECVQDMDHENMFWYRQDPGLGLRLIYFSYDVKMKEKGDIPEGYSVSREKKERFSLILESASTNQTSMYLCALSGDRGNNQPQHFGDGTRLSIL.

CDR3 DNA sequence: TGCGCCAGCAGCCAAGCCCTAGCGGGAGCTCCCTACGAGCAGTACTTC. Translating gives CASSQALAGAPYEQYF. The V and J genes are TRBV4-3 and TRBJ2-7, with 10 bases identical to TRBD2. The CDR3 spans 16 residues. CDR1 and CDR2 from the germline V gene are LGHNA and YSLEER. V gave up 1 base and J gave up 2 bases; unmatched junction bases: 5.

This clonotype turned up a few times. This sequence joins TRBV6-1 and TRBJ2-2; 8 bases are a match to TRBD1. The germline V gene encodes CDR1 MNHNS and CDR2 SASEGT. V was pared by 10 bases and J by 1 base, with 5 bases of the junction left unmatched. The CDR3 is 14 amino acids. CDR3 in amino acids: CANSGTGNTGELFF. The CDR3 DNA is TGTGCCAACTCCGGGACAGGGAACACCGGGGAGCTGTTTTTT.

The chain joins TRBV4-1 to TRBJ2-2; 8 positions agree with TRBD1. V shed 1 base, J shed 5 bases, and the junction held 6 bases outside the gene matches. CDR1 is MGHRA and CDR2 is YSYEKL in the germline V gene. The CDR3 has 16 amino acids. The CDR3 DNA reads TGCGCCAGCAGCCAAGTCGGACAGGGTGGGACCGGGGAGCTGTTTTTT. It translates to CASSQVGQGGTGELFF.

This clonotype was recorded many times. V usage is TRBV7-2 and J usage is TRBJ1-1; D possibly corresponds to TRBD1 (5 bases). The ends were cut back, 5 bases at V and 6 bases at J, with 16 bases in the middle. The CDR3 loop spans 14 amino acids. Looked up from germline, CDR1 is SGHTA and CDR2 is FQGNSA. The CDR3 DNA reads TGTGCCAGCAGCCCCGAGAGACAGCACCCTGAAGCTTTCTTT. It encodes CASSPERQHPEAFF.

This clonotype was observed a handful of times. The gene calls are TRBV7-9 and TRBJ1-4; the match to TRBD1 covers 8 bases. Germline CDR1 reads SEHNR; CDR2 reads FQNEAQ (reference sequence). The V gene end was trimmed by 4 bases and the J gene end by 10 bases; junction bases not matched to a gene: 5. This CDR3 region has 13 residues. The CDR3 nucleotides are TGTGCCAGCAGCTCTGACGACAGGGGAAAACTGTTTTTT. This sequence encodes CASSSDDRGKLFF.